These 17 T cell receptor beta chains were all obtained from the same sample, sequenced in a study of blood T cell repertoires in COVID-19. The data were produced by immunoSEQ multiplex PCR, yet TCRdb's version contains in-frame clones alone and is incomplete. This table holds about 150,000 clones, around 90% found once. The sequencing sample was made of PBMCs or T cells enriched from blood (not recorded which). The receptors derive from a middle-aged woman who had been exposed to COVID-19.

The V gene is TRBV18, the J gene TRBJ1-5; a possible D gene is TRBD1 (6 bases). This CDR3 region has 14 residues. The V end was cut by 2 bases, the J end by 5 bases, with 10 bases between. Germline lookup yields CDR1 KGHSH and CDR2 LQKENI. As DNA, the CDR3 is TGTGCCAGCTCACCAAAGCCAGGGGATCAGCCCCAGCATTTT. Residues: CASSPKPGDQPQHF.

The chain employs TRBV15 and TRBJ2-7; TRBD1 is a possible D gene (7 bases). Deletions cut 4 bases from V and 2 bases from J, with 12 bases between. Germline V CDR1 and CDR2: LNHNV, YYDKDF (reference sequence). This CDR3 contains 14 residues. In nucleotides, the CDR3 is TGTGCCACCAGCACCGGCAGGGGGGCCTACGAGCAGTACTTC. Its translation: CATSTGRGAYEQYF.

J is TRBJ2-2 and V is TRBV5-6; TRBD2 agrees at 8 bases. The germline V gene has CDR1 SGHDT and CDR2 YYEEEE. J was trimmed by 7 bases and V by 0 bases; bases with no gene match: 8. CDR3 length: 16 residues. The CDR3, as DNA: TGTGCCAGCAGCTTGGAAGCGGGGGCTTACATCGGGGAGCTGTTTTTT. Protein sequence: CASSLEAGAYIGELFF.

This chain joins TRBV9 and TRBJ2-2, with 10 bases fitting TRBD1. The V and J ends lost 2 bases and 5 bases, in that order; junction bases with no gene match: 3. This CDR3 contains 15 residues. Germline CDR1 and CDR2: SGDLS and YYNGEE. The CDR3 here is CASSVPGQGTGELFF. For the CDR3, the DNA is TGTGCCAGCAGCGTTCCGGGACAGGGGACCGGGGAGCTGTTTTTT. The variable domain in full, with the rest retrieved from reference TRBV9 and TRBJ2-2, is DSGVTQTPKHLITATGQRVTLRCSPRSGDLSVYWYQQSLDQGLQFLIQYYNGEERAKGNILERFSAQQFPDLHSELNLSSLELGDSALYFCASSVPGQGTGELFFGEGSRLTVL.

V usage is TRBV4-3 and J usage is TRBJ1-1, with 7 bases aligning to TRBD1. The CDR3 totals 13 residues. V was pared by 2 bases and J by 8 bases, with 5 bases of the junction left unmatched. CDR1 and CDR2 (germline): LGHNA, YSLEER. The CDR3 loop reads CASSQFRGGEAFF. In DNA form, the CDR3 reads TGCGCCAGCAGCCAATTCAGAGGGGGCGAAGCTTTCTTT.

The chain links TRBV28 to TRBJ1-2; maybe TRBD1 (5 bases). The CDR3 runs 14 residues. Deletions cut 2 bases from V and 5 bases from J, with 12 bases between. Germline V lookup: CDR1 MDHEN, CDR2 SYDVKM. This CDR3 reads CASSLGGGLYGYTF. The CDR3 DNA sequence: TGTGCCAGCAGTTTAGGGGGAGGGCTTTATGGCTACACCTTC.

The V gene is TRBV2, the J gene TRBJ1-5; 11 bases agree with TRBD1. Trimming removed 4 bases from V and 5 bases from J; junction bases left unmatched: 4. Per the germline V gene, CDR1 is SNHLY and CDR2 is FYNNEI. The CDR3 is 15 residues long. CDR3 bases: TGTGCCAGCAGTGGTCGGGACAGGGGGTATCAGCCCCAGCATTTT. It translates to CASSGRDRGYQPQHF.

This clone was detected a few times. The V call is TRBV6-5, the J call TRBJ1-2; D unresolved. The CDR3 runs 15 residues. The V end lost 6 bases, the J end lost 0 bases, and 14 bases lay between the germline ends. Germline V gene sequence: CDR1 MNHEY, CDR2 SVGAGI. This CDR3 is CASSSATGSNYGYTF. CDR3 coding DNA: TGTGCCAGCAGCTCAGCGACCGGGTCTAACTATGGCTACACCTTC.

CDR3 DNA sequence: TGTGCCAGTAGTTCGCAGGGGGGAGGCTACACCTTC. It encodes CASSSQGGGYTF. The chain employs TRBV19 and TRBJ1-2; 7 positions match TRBD1. The CDR3 spans 12 residues. V shed 5 bases, J shed 8 bases, and the junction held 5 bases outside the gene matches. CDR1 is LNHDA, CDR2 SQIVND, per germline (reference sequence).

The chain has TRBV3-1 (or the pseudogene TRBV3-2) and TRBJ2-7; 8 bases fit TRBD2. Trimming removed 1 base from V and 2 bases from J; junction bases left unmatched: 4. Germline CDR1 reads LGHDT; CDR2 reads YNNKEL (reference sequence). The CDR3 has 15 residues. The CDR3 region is CASSQAGTRAYEQYF. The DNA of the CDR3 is TGTGCCAGCAGCCAAGCCGGGACTAGGGCCTACGAGCAGTACTTC.

CDR3 DNA: TGTGCCACCAGCAGAGAATCACAGGGACGGATGTTTTTT. Amino acids: CATSRESQGRMFF. The J gene is TRBJ1-4, the V gene TRBV15; D possibly corresponds to TRBD1 (6 bases). The germline V gene has CDR1 LNHNV and CDR2 YYDKDF (reference sequence). This CDR3 is built from 13 residues. Trimming shortened V by 0 bases and J by 15 bases, and 14 bases separated the two germline ends.

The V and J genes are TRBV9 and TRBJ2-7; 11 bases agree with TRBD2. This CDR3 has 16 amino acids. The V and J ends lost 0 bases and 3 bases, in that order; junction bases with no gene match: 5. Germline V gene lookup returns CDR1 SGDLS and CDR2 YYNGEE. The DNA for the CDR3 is TGTGCCAGCAGCGTAGGGGGACTAGCGGCTATCTACGAGCAGTACTTC. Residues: CASSVGGLAAIYEQYF.

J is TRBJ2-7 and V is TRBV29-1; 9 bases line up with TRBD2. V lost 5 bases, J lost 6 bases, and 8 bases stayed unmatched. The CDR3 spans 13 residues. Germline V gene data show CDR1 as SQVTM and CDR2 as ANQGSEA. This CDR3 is CSVQPSGDGEQYF. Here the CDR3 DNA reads TGCAGCGTTCAACCTAGCGGGGACGGCGAGCAGTACTTC.

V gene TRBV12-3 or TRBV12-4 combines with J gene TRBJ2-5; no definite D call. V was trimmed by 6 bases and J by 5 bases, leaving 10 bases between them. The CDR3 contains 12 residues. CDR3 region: CASSLNEETQYF. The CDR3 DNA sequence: TGTGCCAGCAGCTTGAATGAGGAGACCCAGTACTTC.

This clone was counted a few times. DNA for the CDR3: TGTGCCAGTAGTATTGAGGCCCGGGGGGCCTCCTACAATGAGCAGTTCTTC. Its translation: CASSIEARGASYNEQFF. V gene TRBV19 combines with J gene TRBJ2-1, with TRBD2 as a possible D gene (7 bases). V lost 3 bases, J lost 0 bases, and 15 bases lay in between. The CDR3 has 17 residues. The germline V gene has CDR1 LNHDA and CDR2 SQIVND (reference sequence).

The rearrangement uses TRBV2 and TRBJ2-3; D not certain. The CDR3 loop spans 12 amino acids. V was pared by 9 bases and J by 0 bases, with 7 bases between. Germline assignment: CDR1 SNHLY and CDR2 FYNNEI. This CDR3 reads CASKRSTDTQYF. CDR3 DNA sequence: TGTGCCAGTAAGAGAAGCACAGATACGCAGTATTTT.

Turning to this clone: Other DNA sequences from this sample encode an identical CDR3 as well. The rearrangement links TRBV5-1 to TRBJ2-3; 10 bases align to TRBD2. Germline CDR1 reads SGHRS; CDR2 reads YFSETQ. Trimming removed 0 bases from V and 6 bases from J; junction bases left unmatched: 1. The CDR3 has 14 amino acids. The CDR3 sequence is CASSLELAGDTQYF. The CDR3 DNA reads TGCGCCAGCAGCTTGGAACTAGCGGGGGATACGCAGTATTTT.